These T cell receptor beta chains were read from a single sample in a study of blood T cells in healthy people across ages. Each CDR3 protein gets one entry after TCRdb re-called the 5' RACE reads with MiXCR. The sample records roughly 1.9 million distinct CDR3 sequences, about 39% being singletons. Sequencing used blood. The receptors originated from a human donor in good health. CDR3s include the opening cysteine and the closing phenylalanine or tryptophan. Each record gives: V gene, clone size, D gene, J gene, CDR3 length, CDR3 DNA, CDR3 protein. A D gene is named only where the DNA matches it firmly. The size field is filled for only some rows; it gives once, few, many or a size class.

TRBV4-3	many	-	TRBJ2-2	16	TGCGCCAGCAGCCCCACTTGGGGGGCGAACACCGGGGAGCTGTTTTTT	CASSPTWGANTGELFF
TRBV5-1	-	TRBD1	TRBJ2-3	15	TGCGCCAGCAGCCTGGGGGGACAGGGGAAGGATACGCAGTATTTT	CASSLGGQGKDTQYF
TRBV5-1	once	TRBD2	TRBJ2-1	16	TGCGCTAGCAGCCCCTCCGGGACTAGCAGACTCAATGAGCAGTTCTTC	CASSPSGTSRLNEQFF
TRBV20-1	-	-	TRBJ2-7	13	TGCAGTGCTATAACTCGGCCTCCCTACGAGCAGTACTTC	CSAITRPPYEQYF
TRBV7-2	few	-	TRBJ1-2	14	TGTGCCAGCAGCCCCGCTGGGGCAGCTTATGGCTACACCTTC	CASSPAGAAYGYTF
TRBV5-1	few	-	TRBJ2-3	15	TGCGCCAGCAGCTACGGGACACCCATCACAGATACGCAGTATTTT	CASSYGTPITDTQYF
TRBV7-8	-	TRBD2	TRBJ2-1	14	TGTGCCAGCAGCCGCGGGGGGCCGAGGAATGAGCAGTTCTTC	CASSRGGPRNEQFF
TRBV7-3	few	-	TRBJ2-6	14	TGTGCCAGCAGCTTAACGGCCAGTCCCAACGTCCTGACTTTC	CASSLTASPNVLTF
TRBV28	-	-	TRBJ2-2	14	TGTGCCAGCAGAATAGCAGCCAACACCGGGGAGCTGTTTTTT	CASRIAANTGELFF
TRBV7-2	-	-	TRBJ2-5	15	TGTGCCAGCAGCTTAAATGGATATCAGTTGGAGACCCAGTACTTC	CASSLNGYQLETQYF
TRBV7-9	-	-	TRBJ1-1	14	TGTGCCAGCAGCTTAACATTTGACCCCACTGAAGCTTTCTTT	CASSLTFDPTEAFF
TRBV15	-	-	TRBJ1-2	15	TGTGCCACCGGCGGCGGTCCGCCCAAACCCCGTGGCTACACCTTC	CATGGGPPKPRGYTF
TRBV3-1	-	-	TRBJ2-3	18	TGTGCCAGCAGCCAAAGTCGTTCCGGGGGCGGTAACACAGATACGCAGTATTTT	CASSQSRSGGGNTDTQYF
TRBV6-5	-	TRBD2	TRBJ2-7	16	TGTGCCAGCAGTTACCTTTTTACTAGCGGAGCGTACGAGCAGTACTTC	CASSYLFTSGAYEQYF
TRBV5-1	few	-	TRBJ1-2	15	TGCGCCAGCAGCTTGGATGGGCAGGGGATGAGGGGCTACACCTTC	CASSLDGQGMRGYTF
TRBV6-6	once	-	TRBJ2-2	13	TGTGCCAGCAGATTACTCTACACCGGGGAGCTGTTTTTT	CASRLLYTGELFF
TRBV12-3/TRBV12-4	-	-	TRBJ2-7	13	TGTGCCAGCAGTTCGGGCATGGGCTACGAGCAGTACTTC	CASSSGMGYEQYF
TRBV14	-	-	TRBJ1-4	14	TGTGCCAGCAGCCGCCCTGGACGGTATGAAAAACTGTTTTTT	CASSRPGRYEKLFF
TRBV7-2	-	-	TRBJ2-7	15	TGTGCCAGCAGCCATTCGACGGGAAGCTCCTACGAGCAGTATTTC	CASSHSTGSSYEQYF
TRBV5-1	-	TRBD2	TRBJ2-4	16	TGCGCCAGCAGCACAGGTAGCGGGGGGGCCAAAAACATTCAGTACTTC	CASSTGSGGAKNIQYF
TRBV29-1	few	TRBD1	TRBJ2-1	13	TGCAGCGTTGCAAGGCAGGGGGAAGGAGAGCAGTTCTTC	CSVARQGEGEQFF
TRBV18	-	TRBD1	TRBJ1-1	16	TGTGCCAGCTCACCACGCACAGGGGGACGACGCACTGAAGCTTTCTTT	CASSPRTGGRRTEAFF
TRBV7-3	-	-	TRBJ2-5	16	TGTGCCAGCAGTCTTACCTTGAATATAGTAGAAGAGACCCAGTACTTC	CASSLTLNIVEETQYF
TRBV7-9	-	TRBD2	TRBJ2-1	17	TGTGCCAGCAGCTTCTCGACTAGCGGAGCTACCTACAATGAGCAGTTCTTC	CASSFSTSGATYNEQFF
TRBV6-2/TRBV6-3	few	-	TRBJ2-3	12	TGTGCCAGCACGGACACCCCACGTACGCAGTATTTT	CASTDTPRTQYF
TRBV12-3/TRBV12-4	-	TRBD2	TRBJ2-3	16	TGTGCCAGCAGTTCCCCAAGGACTAGCGGGGGAAATACGCAGTATTTT	CASSSPRTSGGNTQYF
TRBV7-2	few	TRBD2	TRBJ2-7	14	TGTGCCAGCAGCTACGGACTAGCGGGGGACGAGCAGTACTTC	CASSYGLAGDEQYF
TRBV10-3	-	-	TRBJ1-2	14	TGTGCCATCAGTGAGGGGGAAGACTATCATGGCTACACCTTC	CAISEGEDYHGYTF
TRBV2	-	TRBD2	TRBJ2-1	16	TGTGCCAGCAGTGATCTGACTAGCGGGGTCTACAATGAGCAGTTCTTC	CASSDLTSGVYNEQFF
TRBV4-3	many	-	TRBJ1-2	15	TGCGCCAGCAGCCAAGAAAGGACAGCTAACTATGGCTACACCTTC	CASSQERTANYGYTF
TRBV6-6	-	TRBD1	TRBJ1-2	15	TGTGCCAGCAGTAGGGGACAGGGGGTCATTGTTGGCTACACCTTC	CASSRGQGVIVGYTF
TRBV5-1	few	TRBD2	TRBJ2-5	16	TGCGCCAGCAGCACATGGACTAGCGGGGGACAAGAGACCCAGTACTTC	CASSTWTSGGQETQYF
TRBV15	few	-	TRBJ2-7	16	TGTGCCACCAGCAGAGCAAAACAGGGCCGGGACTACGAGCAGTACTTC	CATSRAKQGRDYEQYF
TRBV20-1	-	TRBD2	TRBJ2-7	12	TGCAGTGCTAGGCGGGGGGTCTACGAGCAGTACTTC	CSARRGVYEQYF
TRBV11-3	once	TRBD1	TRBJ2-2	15	TGTGCCAGCAGCCCCTGGACAGGGGGGTCCGGGGAGCTGTTTTTT	CASSPWTGGSGELFF
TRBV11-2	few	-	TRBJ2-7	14	TGTGCCAGCAGCTTAGATCCTGTTGATTACGAGCAGTACTTC	CASSLDPVDYEQYF
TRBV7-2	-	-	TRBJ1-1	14	TGTGCCAGCAGCTTATATGGAGGCCACACTGAAGCTTTCTTT	CASSLYGGHTEAFF
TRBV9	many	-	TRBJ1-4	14	TGTGCCAGCAGCGTTTGGCAGGGTAATGAAAAACTGTTTTTT	CASSVWQGNEKLFF
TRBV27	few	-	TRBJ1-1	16	TGTGCCAGCAGTACGACCCCGCGACAGTCGGGGACTGAAGCTTTCTTT	CASSTTPRQSGTEAFF
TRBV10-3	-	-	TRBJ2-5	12	TGTGCCATCAGTGACACTCAAGAGACCCAGTACTTC	CAISDTQETQYF
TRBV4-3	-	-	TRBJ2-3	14	TGCGCCAGCAGCCAAGGGGGGGTGGCAGATACGCAGTATTTT	CASSQGGVADTQYF
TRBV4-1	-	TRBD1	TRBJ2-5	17	TGCGCCAGCAGCCAAGCCGTCGCCAGGGGGCCTAAAGAGACCCAGTACTTC	CASSQAVARGPKETQYF
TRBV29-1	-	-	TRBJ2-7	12	TGCAGCACTAACCTCGGGGGCCACGAGCAGTACTTC	CSTNLGGHEQYF
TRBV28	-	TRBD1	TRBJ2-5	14	TGTGCCAGCAGTTCCAAGGGGGACAGCTACGAGCTGTACTTC	CASSSKGDSYELYF
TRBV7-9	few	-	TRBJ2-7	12	TGTGCCAGCAGCCCCGACACCGACGAGCAGTACTTC	CASSPDTDEQYF